This TCR beta chain is drawn from a study of OX40 agonist ivuxolimab in advanced cancers. Study context: The patients' treatment was ivuxolimab, an agonistic anti-OX40 (CD134) antibody. Three patients responded partially, comprising one with hepatocellular carcinoma and two with cutaneous melanoma.

Assay: immunoSEQ multiplex PCR; the TCRdb copy retains only in-frame clones and omits some. The data show tens of thousands of clones, with 75% to 90% seen just once and approximately 0.78% held by the top ten. Study-level points and caveats: Expanded peripheral T cell antigen specificity was not determined. In the 0.1 to 3.0 mg/kg range, CD4+ and CD8+ blood T cells had expanded clonally by week 6.

Regarding this clone: Its antigen is unknown.

V was trimmed by 5 bases and J by 3 bases, leaving 14 bases between them. CDR3 size: 14 residues. Germline CDR1 and CDR2: SGHDT and YYEEEE. Sequenced here: CD4+ or CD8+ T cells sorted from blood, sampled in a trial of the OX40 agonist ivuxolimab. The clonotype was recovered from an adult with an advanced solid tumor such as melanoma, head and neck, liver or kidney cancer. This chain uses TRBV5-6 with TRBJ2-5; D not resolved. The CDR3 loop is CASRGYSPEETQYF. CDR3 coding DNA: TGTGCCAGCAGAGGCTACAGCCCAGAAGAGACCCAGTACTTC.